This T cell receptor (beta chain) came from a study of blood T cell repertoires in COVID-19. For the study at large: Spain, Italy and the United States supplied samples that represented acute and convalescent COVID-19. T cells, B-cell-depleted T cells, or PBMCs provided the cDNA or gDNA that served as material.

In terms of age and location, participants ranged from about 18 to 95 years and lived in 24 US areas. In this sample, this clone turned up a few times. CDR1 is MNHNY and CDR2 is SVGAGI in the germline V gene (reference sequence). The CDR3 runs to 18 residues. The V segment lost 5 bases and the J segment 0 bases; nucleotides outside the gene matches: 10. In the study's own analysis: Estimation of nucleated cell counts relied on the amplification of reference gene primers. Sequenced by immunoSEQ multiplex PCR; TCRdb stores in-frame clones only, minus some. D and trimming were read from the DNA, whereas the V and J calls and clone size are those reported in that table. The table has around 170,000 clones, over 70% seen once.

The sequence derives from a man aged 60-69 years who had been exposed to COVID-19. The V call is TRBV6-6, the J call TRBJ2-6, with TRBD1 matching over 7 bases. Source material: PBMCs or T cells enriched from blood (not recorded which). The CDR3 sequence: CASSPGQFTLSGANVLTF. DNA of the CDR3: TGTGCCAGCAGTCCGGGACAGTTCACACTCTCTGGGGCCAACGTCCTGACTTTC.